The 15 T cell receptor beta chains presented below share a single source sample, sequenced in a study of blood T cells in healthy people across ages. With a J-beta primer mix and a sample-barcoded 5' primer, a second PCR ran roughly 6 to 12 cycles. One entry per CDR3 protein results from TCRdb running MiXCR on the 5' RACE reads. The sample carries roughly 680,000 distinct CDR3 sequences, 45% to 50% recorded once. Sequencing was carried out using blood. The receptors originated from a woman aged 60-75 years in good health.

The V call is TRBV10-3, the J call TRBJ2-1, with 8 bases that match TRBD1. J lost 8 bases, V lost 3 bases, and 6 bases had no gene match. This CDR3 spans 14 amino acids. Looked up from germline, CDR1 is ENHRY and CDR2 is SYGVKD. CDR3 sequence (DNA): TGTGCCATCAGTGAAAGTCAGGGGGCCCATGAGCAGTTCTTC. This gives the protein CAISESQGAHEQFF.

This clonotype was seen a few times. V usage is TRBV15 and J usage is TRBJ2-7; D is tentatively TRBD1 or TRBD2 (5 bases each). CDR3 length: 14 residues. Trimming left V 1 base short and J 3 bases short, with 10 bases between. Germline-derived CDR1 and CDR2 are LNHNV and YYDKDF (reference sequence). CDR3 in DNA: TGTGCCACCAGCAGAGGACGGGGCGGCTACGAGCAGTACTTC. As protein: CATSRGRGGYEQYF.

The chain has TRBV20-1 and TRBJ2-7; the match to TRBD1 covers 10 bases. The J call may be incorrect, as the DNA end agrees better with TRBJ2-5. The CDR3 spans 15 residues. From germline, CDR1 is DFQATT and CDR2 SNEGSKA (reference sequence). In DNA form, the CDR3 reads TGCAGTGCTGCCGGGACAGGGGATTTCCGGGAGACCCAGTACTTC. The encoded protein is CSAAGTGDFRETQYF.

The CDR3 region has the DNA TGCAGTGCTAGTAGGCGGCCCCCCACCCTTGTTGAGACCCAGTACTTC. Translating it yields CSASRRPPTLVETQYF. V is TRBV20-1 and J is TRBJ2-5, with D unresolved. CDR1 and CDR2 (germline): DFQATT, SNEGSKA (reference sequence). This CDR3 has 16 amino acids. Trimming pared 3 bases from V and 5 bases from J, leaving 22 bases between.

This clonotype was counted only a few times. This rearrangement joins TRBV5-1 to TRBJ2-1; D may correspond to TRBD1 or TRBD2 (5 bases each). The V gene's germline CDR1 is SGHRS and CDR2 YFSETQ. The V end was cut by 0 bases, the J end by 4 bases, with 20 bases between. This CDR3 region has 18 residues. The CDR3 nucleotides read TGCGCCAGCAGCTTGGCAGATTCGGGACGGACATATTACAATGAGCAGTTCTTC. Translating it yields CASSLADSGRTYYNEQFF.

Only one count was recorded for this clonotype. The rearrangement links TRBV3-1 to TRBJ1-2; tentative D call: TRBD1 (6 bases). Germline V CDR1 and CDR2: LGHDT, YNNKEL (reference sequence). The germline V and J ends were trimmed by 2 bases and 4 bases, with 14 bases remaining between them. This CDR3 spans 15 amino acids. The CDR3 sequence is CASSQRGGHTYGYTF. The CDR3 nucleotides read TGTGCCAGCAGCCAAAGAGGGGGACATACCTATGGCTACACCTTC.

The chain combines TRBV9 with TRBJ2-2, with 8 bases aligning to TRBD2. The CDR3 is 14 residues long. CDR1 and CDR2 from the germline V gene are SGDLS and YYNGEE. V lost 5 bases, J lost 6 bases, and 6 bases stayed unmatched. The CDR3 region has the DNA TGTGCCAGCAGAGCGGGAGAGAGGGCCGGGGAGCTGTTTTTT. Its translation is CASRAGERAGELFF.

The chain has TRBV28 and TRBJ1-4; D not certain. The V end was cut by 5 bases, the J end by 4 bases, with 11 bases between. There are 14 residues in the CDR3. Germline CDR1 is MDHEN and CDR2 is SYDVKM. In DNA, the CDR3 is TGTGCCAGCAGTCGCCAACTCCTTAATGAAAAACTGTTTTTT. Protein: CASSRQLLNEKLFF.

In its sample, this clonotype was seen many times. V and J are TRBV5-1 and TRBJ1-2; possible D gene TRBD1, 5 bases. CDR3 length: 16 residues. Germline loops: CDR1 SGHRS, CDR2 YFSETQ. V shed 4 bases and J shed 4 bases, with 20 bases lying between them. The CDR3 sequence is CASSVGSAGGSYGYTF. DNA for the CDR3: TGCGCCAGCAGCGTGGGATCAGCGGGGGGATCCTATGGCTACACCTTC.

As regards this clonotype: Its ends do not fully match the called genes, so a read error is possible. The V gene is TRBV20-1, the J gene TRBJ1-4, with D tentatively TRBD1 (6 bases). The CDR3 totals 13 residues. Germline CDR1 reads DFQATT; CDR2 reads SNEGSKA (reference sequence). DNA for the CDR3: TGCAGTGCTACTCGACAGGTTAATGAAAAACCGTTTTTT. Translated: CSATRQVNEKPFF.

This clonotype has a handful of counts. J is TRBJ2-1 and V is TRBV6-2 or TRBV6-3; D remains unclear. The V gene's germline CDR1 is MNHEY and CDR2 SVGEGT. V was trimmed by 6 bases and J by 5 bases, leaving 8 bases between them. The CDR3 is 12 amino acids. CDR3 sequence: CASSPYDNEQFF. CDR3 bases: TGTGCCAGCAGCCCCTATGACAATGAGCAGTTCTTC.

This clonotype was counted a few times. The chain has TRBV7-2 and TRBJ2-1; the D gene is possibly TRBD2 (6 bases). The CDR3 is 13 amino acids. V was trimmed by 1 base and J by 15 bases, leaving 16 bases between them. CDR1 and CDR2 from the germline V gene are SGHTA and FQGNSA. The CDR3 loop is CASSLEVGSLWFF. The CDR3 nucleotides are TGTGCCAGCAGCTTAGAAGTCGGGAGTTTGTGGTTCTTC.

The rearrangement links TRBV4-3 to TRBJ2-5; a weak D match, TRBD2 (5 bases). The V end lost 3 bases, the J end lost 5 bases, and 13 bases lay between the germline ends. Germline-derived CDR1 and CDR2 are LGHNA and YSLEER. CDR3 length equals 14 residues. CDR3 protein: CASSQDWGDETQYF. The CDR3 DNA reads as TGCGCCAGCAGCCAGGATTGGGGAGACGAGACCCAGTACTTC.

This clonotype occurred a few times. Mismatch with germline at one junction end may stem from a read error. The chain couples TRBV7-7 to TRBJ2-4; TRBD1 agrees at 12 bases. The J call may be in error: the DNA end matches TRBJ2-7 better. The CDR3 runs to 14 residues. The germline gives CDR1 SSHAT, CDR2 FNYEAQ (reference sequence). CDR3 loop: CASSVGTGGHEQYF. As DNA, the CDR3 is TGTGCTAGCAGCGTCGGGACAGGGGGCCACGAGCAGTACTTC.

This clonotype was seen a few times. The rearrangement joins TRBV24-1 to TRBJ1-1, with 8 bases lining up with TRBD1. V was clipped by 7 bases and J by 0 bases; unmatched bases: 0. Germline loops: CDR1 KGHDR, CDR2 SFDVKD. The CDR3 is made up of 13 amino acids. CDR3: CATRGQVNTEAFF. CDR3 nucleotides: TGTGCCACCAGGGGACAGGTGAACACTGAAGCTTTCTTT.